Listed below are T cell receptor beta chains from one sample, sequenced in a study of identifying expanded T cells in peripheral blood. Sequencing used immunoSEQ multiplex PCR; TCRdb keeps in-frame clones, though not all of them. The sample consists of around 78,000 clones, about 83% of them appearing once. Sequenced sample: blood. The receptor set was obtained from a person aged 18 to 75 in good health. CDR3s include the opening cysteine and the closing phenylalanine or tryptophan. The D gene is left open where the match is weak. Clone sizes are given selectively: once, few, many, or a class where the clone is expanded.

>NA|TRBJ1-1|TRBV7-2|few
TGTGCCAGCAGCCCCAGACAGATGACTGAAGCTTTCTTT
CASSPRQMTEAFF
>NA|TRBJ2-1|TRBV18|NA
TGTGCCAGCTCACCCCGGACGGAAGGGAATGAGCAGTTCTTC
CASSPRTEGNEQFF
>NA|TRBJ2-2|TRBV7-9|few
TGTGCCAGCAGCTCATGGCAGACCGGGGAGCTGTTTTTT
CASSSWQTGELFF
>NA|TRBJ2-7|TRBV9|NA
TGTGCCAGCAGCGTAGCGGGACACCACTACGAGCAGTACTTC
CASSVAGHHYEQYF
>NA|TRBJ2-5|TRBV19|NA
TGTGCCAGTAGTAGCAGTATCGGAGAGACCCAGTACTTC
CASSSSIGETQYF
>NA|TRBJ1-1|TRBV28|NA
TGTGCCAGCAGACAGCGGGGACCGAACACTGAAGCTTTCTTT
CASRQRGPNTEAFF
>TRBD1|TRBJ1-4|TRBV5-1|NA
TGCGCCAGCAGCTTTGGGACAGGGTCTAATGAAAAACTGTTTTTT
CASSFGTGSNEKLFF
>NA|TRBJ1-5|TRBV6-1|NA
TGTGCCAGCAGGGGAGGGGCAGGCAATCAGCCCCAGCATTTT
CASRGGAGNQPQHF
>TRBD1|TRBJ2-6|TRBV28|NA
TGTGCCAGCAGTATTCGGACAGGGAGCTCTGGGGCCAACGTCCTGACTTTC
CASSIRTGSSGANVLTF
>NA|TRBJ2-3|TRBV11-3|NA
TGTGCCAGCTCCCAGGGACCAATCACAGATACGCAGTATTTT
CASSQGPITDTQYF
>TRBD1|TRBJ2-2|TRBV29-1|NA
TGCAGCGTTGAAAAAACAGGGACAGGCGGGGAGCTGTTTTTT
CSVEKTGTGGELFF
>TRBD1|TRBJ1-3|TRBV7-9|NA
TGTGCCAGCAGTTTAGGGACAGCCACTGGAAACACCATATATTTT
CASSLGTATGNTIYF
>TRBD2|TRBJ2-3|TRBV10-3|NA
TGTGCCATCAGCCCCACTAGCGTCACAGATACGCAGTATTTT
CAISPTSVTDTQYF
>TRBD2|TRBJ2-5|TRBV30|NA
TGTGCCTGGAGGCTAGCGGGAGTAGAGACCCAGTACTTC
CAWRLAGVETQYF
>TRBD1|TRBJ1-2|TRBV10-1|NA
TGCGCCACCCTCCTCCGACAGGGGGCTTACGGGGACTATGGCTACACCTTC
CATLLRQGAYGDYGYTF
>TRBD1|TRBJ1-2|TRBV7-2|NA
TGTGCCAGCAAAACGACAGGGGGAAACTATGGCTACACCTTC
CASKTTGGNYGYTF
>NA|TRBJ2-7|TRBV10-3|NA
TGTGCCATCAGATCCGGGGCCCAGACCGTCCACGAGCAGTACTTC
CAIRSGAQTVHEQYF